This TCR beta chain originates from a study of T cell responses to AZD1222 COVID-19 vaccine. Notes on the study in general: Recipients of two AZD1222 doses showed rising Spike-specific TCR breadth and depth. Donors, mostly white British, included more females; clonal diversity was possibly underestimated. The reported proportion of spike-specific TCRs targeting unmutated variant regions was nearly half.

With respect to this clone: No antigen is known for it.

Clones were sequenced by immunoSEQ multiplex PCR, and TCRdb holds only the in-frame ones, with some missing. The table includes roughly 130,000 clones, 92% detected once. The germline CDR1 and CDR2 sequences are MNHEY and SVGAGI. After removal of 5 bases from V and 10 bases from J, the junction contained 10 bases not matched to a gene. This CDR3 has 14 amino acids. Pooled together were second doses at about 4 or about 12 weeks. This TCR derives from an adult who received the AZD1222 COVID-19 vaccine. The material sequenced was peripheral blood, taken 28 days after the second AZD1222 dose. The chain links TRBV6-5 to TRBJ2-1; 8 bases align to TRBD2. Written as DNA, the CDR3 is TGTGCCAGCAGTCCGGGACTAGTATCAAGCGAGCAGTTCTTC. Encoded protein: CASSPGLVSSEQFF.